This is a list of T cell receptor beta chains from one sample in a study of blood T cell repertoires in COVID-19. Repertoires were generated with immunoSEQ multiplex PCR, while TCRdb's copy carries only in-frame clones and drops some. Here the sample spans around 260,000 clones, 83% being singletons. Sequencing was carried out using peripheral blood. Receptors originate from a woman in her fifties or sixties who had recovered from COVID-19. CDR3s include the opening cysteine and the closing phenylalanine or tryptophan. Fields, in order: CDR3 length, D gene, clone size, V gene, J gene, CDR3 protein, CDR3 DNA. D genes are given only for firm matches. A clone size is listed for some rows: how often the clone was seen (once, few, many), or a class if it is expanded.

len: 16
d_gene: TRBD2
abundance: NA
v_gene: TRBV11-2
j_gene: TRBJ2-3
CDR3aa: CASSLGPSGRTDTQYF
CDR3nt: TGTGCCAGCAGCTTAGGTCCTAGCGGACGCACAGATACGCAGTATTTT

len: 15
d_gene: TRBD2
abundance: NA
v_gene: TRBV5-1
j_gene: TRBJ2-1
CDR3aa: CASSLSSGGANEQFF
CDR3nt: TGCGCCAGCAGCTTGTCTAGCGGGGGGGCGAATGAGCAGTTCTTC

len: 15
d_gene: NA
abundance: NA
v_gene: TRBV28
j_gene: TRBJ1-6
CDR3aa: CASTKGQIYNSPLHF
CDR3nt: TGTGCCAGCACCAAAGGACAAATCTATAATTCACCCCTCCACTTT

len: 14
d_gene: NA
abundance: few
v_gene: TRBV7-2
j_gene: TRBJ2-1
CDR3aa: CASSLGQDWDEQFF
CDR3nt: TGTGCCAGCAGCTTAGGGCAGGACTGGGATGAGCAGTTCTTC

len: 17
d_gene: TRBD1
abundance: NA
v_gene: TRBV5-4
j_gene: TRBJ2-6
CDR3aa: CASSPGGTGVGANVLTF
CDR3nt: TGTGCCAGCAGCCCTGGGGGGACAGGGGTCGGGGCCAACGTCCTGACTTTC

len: 17
d_gene: TRBD1
abundance: NA
v_gene: TRBV24-1
j_gene: TRBJ1-5
CDR3aa: CATSASGGGAGGQPQHF
CDR3nt: TGTGCCACCAGTGCTTCGGGAGGGGGCGCCGGGGGTCAGCCCCAGCATTTT

len: 13
d_gene: NA
abundance: NA
v_gene: TRBV5-5
j_gene: TRBJ1-5
CDR3aa: CASSPAGYQPQHF
CDR3nt: TGTGCCAGCAGCCCGGCAGGGTATCAGCCCCAGCATTTT

len: 16
d_gene: NA
abundance: NA
v_gene: TRBV12-5
j_gene: TRBJ2-1
CDR3aa: CASGLVLMGSYNEQFF
CDR3nt: TGTGCTAGTGGTTTGGTACTAATGGGTTCCTACAATGAGCAGTTCTTC

len: 19
d_gene: TRBD2
abundance: NA
v_gene: TRBV5-6
j_gene: TRBJ2-2
CDR3aa: CATNPGGLAGDPNTGELFF
CDR3nt: TGTGCCACCAACCCAGGGGGGCTAGCGGGGGATCCGAACACCGGGGAGCTGTTTTTT

len: 16
d_gene: NA
abundance: NA
v_gene: TRBV19
j_gene: TRBJ1-5
CDR3aa: CASSIVGARSNQPQHF
CDR3nt: TGTGCCAGTAGTATCGTAGGGGCCAGGAGCAATCAGCCCCAGCATTTT

len: 13
d_gene: NA
abundance: NA
v_gene: TRBV18
j_gene: TRBJ2-1
CDR3aa: CASSPPTTSEQFF
CDR3nt: TGTGCCAGCTCACCACCGACAACATCGGAGCAGTTCTTC

len: 15
d_gene: TRBD2
abundance: many
v_gene: TRBV9
j_gene: TRBJ2-5
CDR3aa: CASGPSGSFVETQYF
CDR3nt: TGTGCCAGCGGGCCTAGCGGGAGTTTCGTCGAGACCCAGTACTTC

len: 14
d_gene: TRBD1
abundance: NA
v_gene: TRBV10-3
j_gene: TRBJ1-2
CDR3aa: CAISEKGQGYGYTF
CDR3nt: TGTGCCATCAGTGAGAAAGGACAGGGCTATGGCTACACCTTC

len: 15
d_gene: TRBD2
abundance: NA
v_gene: TRBV7-2
j_gene: TRBJ2-4
CDR3aa: CASTSSAGGENIQYF
CDR3nt: TGTGCCAGCACCTCTTCGGCGGGAGGGGAAAACATTCAGTACTTC

len: 16
d_gene: NA
abundance: NA
v_gene: TRBV19
j_gene: TRBJ2-1
CDR3aa: CASSIDGAGSYNEQFF
CDR3nt: TGTGCCAGTAGTATAGATGGGGCCGGCTCCTACAATGAGCAGTTCTTC

len: 15
d_gene: TRBD1
abundance: NA
v_gene: TRBV28
j_gene: TRBJ1-1
CDR3aa: CASSSLTGVNTEAFF
CDR3nt: TGTGCCAGCAGCAGTCTTACAGGGGTGAACACTGAAGCTTTCTTT

len: 11
d_gene: NA
abundance: NA
v_gene: TRBV5-4
j_gene: TRBJ1-1
CDR3aa: CASTMNTEAFF
CDR3nt: TGTGCCAGCACCATGAACACTGAAGCTTTCTTT